This TCR beta chain was sequenced for a study of T cell repertoires in cytomegalovirus infection. On the study more broadly: CMV epitopes used comprised recently identified HLA-C-restricted ones and well-studied HLA-B-restricted ones. Public TCR beta signatures indicated both CMV infection and matching HLA type. Broader study findings: It was HLA-C-restricted CMV-specific TCR beta clonotypes that dominated the response ex vivo. Individuals carrying CMV plus the relevant HLA were identified by cumulative frequency of public TCR beta families.

Of note for this clonotype: What it binds is not known.

MiXCR, applied by TCRdb to the reads, yields one record per CDR3 protein. This repertoire shows under 150,000 distinct CDR3 sequences, around 31% found once; its top ten account for about 40%. Trimming left V 3 bases short and J 5 bases short, with 13 bases between. This CDR3 comprises 15 residues. The TCR was taken from a human donor in good health (CMV status not recorded). Some clones in this sample may be carry-over from other donors' samples. The gene calls are TRBV12-3 or TRBV12-4 and TRBJ1-4; D is undetermined. Specimen: CD8+ T cells from cultured PBMCs, collected from culture after CMV antigen stimulation. The CDR3 DNA follows: TGTGCCAGCAGTTTTCTGGGAGACGTAAATGAAAAACTGTTTTTT. Translating it yields CASSFLGDVNEKLFF.